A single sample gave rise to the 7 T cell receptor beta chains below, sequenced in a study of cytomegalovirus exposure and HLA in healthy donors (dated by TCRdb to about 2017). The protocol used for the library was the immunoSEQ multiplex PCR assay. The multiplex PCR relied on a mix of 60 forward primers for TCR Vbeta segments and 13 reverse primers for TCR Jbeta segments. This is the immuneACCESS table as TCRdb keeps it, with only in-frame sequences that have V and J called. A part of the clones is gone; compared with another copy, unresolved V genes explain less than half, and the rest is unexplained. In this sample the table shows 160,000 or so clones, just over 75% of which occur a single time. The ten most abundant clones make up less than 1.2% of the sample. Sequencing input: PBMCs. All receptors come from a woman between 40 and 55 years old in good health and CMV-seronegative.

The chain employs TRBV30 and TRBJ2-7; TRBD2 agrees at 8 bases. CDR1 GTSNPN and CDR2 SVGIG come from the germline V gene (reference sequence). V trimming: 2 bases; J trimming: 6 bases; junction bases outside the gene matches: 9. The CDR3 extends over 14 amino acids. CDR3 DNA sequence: TGTGCCTGGAGTCCGTCTAGCGGGCGTGGCGAGCAGTACTTC. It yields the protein CAWSPSSGRGEQYF.

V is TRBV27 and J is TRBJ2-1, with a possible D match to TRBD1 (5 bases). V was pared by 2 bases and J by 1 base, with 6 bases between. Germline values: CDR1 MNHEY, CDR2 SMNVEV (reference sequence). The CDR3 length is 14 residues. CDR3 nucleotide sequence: TGTGCCAGCAGTTTACAGGGTTCCTACAATGAGCAGTTCTTC. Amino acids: CASSLQGSYNEQFF.

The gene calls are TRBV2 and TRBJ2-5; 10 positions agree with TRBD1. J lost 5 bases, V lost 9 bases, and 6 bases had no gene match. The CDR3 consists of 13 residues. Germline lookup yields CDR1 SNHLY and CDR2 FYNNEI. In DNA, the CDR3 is TGTGCCAGTCGGACAGGGGGATGGGAGACCCAGTACTTC. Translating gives CASRTGGWETQYF. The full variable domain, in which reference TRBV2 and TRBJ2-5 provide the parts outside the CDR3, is EPEVTQTPSHQVTQMGQEVILRCVPISNHLYFYWYRQILGQKVEFLVSFYNNEISEKSEIFDDQFSVERPDGSNFTLKIRSTKLEDSAMYFCASRTGGWETQYFGPGTRLLVL.

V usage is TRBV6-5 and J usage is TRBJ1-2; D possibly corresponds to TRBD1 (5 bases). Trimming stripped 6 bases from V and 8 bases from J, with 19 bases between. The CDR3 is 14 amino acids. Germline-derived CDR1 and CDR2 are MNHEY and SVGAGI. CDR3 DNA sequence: TGTGCCAGCAGCCCTGACAGATTGTCCGTGGGCTACACCTTC. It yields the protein CASSPDRLSVGYTF.

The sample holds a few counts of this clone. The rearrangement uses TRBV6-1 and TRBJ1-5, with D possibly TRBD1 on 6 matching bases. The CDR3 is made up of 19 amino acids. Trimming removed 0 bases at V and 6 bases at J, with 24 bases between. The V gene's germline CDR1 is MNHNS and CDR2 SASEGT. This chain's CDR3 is CASSEAYTGKWKQSQPQHF. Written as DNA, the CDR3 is TGTGCCAGCAGTGAAGCCTATACAGGGAAATGGAAGCAAAGTCAGCCCCAGCATTTT.

The CDR3 bases are TGTGCCTGGCGAACTAGCGGCACAGATACGCAGTATTTT. This translates into CAWRTSGTDTQYF. This chain uses TRBV30 with TRBJ2-3; TRBD2 aligns across 7 bases. With 5 bases clipped from V and 1 base from J, the junction kept 3 bases outside the gene matches. Germline lookup yields CDR1 GTSNPN and CDR2 SVGIG (reference sequence). The CDR3 sequence is 13 residues long.

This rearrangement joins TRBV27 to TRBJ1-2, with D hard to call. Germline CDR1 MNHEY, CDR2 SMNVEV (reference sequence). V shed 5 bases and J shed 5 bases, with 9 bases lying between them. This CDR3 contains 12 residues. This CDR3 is CASSNDFYGYTF. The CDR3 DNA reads TGTGCCAGCAGTAATGACTTTTATGGCTACACCTTC.